The entry that follows covers one T cell receptor beta chain sequence. The repertoire was sequenced with immunoSEQ multiplex PCR; TCRdb's copy has only in-frame clones and lacks some. The sample includes approximately 44,000 clones, 70% to 80% of them seen just once. Single viable CD3+CD4+CD8-CD45RO+ cells were sorted as the memory CD4+ T cells. Positive selection with CD4 microbeads enriched total CD4+ T cells. This sample was taken from a study of memory CD4+ T cells and cytomegalovirus serostatus. The germline gives CDR1 SGHTA, CDR2 FQGNSA. CDR3 length: 15 residues. With 6 bases clipped from V and 2 bases from J, the junction kept 9 bases outside the gene matches.

This TCR came from an adult in good health and CMV-seronegative. The chain is built from TRBV7-2 and TRBJ2-7; 8 positions match TRBD2. What was sequenced was memory CD4+ T cells from blood. The DNA of the CDR3 is TGTGCCAGCAGAGCCACTAGCGGAGGGCCCTACGAGCAGTACTTC. It specifies CASRATSGGPYEQYF.